What follows are 18 T cell receptor beta chains derived from one specimen sequenced in a study of blood T cell repertoires in COVID-19. Sequencing was performed with immunoSEQ multiplex PCR; in TCRdb, only in-frame clones are kept and a portion is missing. The sample has about 170,000 clones; approximately 79% are singletons. The sequenced sample was peripheral blood. Source of these receptors: an elderly woman with acute or convalescent COVID-19.

The chain couples TRBV5-1 to TRBJ2-1, with 11 bases that match TRBD2. The V and J ends lost 6 bases and 5 bases, in that order; junction bases with no gene match: 10. The CDR3 covers 16 residues. Germline CDR1 reads SGHRS; CDR2 reads YFSETQ. The CDR3 DNA follows: TGCGCCAGCACCACGGGACTAGCGGAGCCCGACAATGAGCAGTTCTTC. Translated: CASTTGLAEPDNEQFF.

Here the CDR3 reads CASGDRGRKDEQFF. DNA of the CDR3: TGTGCCAGCGGCGACAGGGGGCGCAAGGATGAGCAGTTCTTC. The rearrangement joins TRBV7-9 to TRBJ2-1; 10 bases are a match to TRBD1. The CDR3 is 14 amino acids. CDR1 SEHNR and CDR2 FQNEAQ come from the germline V gene (reference sequence). The junction had 9 bases not matched to a gene; V was cut back by 8 bases and J by 8 bases. The variable domain in full, completed from reference TRBV7-9 and TRBJ2-1, reads DTGVSQNPRHKITKRGQNVTFRCDPISEHNRLYWYRQTLGQGPEFLTYFQNEAQLEKSRLLSDRFSAERPKGSFSTLEIQRTEQGDSAMYLCASGDRGRKDEQFFGPGTRLTVL.

V usage is TRBV3-1 (or the pseudogene TRBV3-2) and J usage is TRBJ1-2; D remains unclear. Looked up from germline, CDR1 is LGHDT and CDR2 is YNNKEL (reference sequence). The CDR3 covers 15 residues. Trimming cost V 0 bases and J 3 bases, with 11 bases left between them. CDR3 sequence (DNA): TGTGCCAGCAGCCAAGAAGGAGCCGGCTACTATGGCTACACCTTC. It codes for CASSQEGAGYYGYTF.

The V and J genes are TRBV6-5 and TRBJ1-5; tentatively, D is TRBD1 (6 bases). Germline values: CDR1 MNHEY, CDR2 SVGAGI. V was trimmed by 5 bases and J by 5 bases, leaving 10 bases between them. CDR3 length: 13 amino acids. CDR3 coding DNA: TGTGCCAGCAGTACCCACAGGGATCAGCCCCAGCATTTT. Residues: CASSTHRDQPQHF.

In its sample, this clone was seen a few times. The chain combines TRBV19 with TRBJ2-1, with TRBD2 matching 10 bases. Germline CDR1 is LNHDA and CDR2 is SQIVND (reference sequence). Unmatched junction bases numbered 6, after V lost 8 bases and J lost 5 bases. The length of the CDR3 is 14 residues. As DNA, the CDR3 is TGTGCCAGTTGCCGGGGGACTAGCGACAATGAGCAGTTCTTC. Translation gives CASCRGTSDNEQFF.

This rearrangement joins TRBV9 to TRBJ2-7, with 11 positions matching TRBD2. The germline gives CDR1 SGDLS, CDR2 YYNGEE. This CDR3 is built from 15 residues. V was clipped by 0 bases and J by 3 bases; unmatched bases: 2. DNA for the CDR3: TGTGCCAGCAGCGTAGGAGGGACTAGCGGCTACGAGCAGTACTTC. It specifies CASSVGGTSGYEQYF. The entire variable domain, with the rest obtained from reference TRBV9 and TRBJ2-7, is as follows: DSGVTQTPKHLITATGQRVTLRCSPRSGDLSVYWYQQSLDQGLQFLIQYYNGEERAKGNILERFSAQQFPDLHSELNLSSLELGDSALYFCASSVGGTSGYEQYFGPGTRLTVT.

The table lists this clone with a count of one. This chain uses TRBV6-5 with TRBJ1-2, with D possibly matching TRBD1 (5 bases). Germline assignment: CDR1 MNHEY and CDR2 SVGAGI. The CDR3 runs 13 residues. V was clipped by 5 bases and J by 2 bases, with 9 bases between them. CDR3 in amino acids: CASSIQENYGYTF. DNA for the CDR3: TGTGCCAGCAGTATACAGGAAAACTATGGCTACACCTTC.

The rearrangement links TRBV19 to TRBJ2-7; 7 nucleotides align to TRBD1. Losses at the gene ends were 4 bases for V and 1 base for J; bases not matched to a gene: 7. The CDR3 loop spans 15 amino acids. Germline V CDR1 and CDR2: LNHDA, SQIVND (reference sequence). The CDR3 here is CASSTLPGQSYEQYF. The CDR3 nucleotides read TGTGCCAGTAGTACCCTGCCGGGACAGTCCTACGAGCAGTACTTC.

This chain links TRBV7-2 with TRBJ2-3; 8 nucleotides match TRBD2. The CDR3 consists of 16 residues. With 3 bases clipped from V and 3 bases from J, the junction kept 8 bases outside the gene matches. Germline V lookup: CDR1 SGHTA, CDR2 FQGNSA. The CDR3: CASSFASGSHTDTQYF. DNA of the CDR3: TGTGCCAGCAGCTTCGCGAGCGGGAGTCATACAGATACGCAGTATTTT.

This clone showed up just once. This chain connects TRBV28 to TRBJ1-2; tentative D call: TRBD1 (6 bases). This CDR3 comprises 13 residues. Germline V gene sequence: CDR1 MDHEN, CDR2 SYDVKM. Trimming pared 2 bases from V and 7 bases from J, leaving 11 bases between. CDR3 coding DNA: TGTGCCAGCAGTTTAGGGGGGGCGCCTGGCTACACCTTC. Protein sequence: CASSLGGAPGYTF.

The CDR3 DNA reads TGTGCCAGCATATCGGGACAGGGTTACACCGGGGAGCTGTTTTTT. Translated, it gives CASISGQGYTGELFF. The rearrangement uses TRBV28 and TRBJ2-2; TRBD1 matches at 9 bases. Germline trimming cut 7 bases from V and 3 bases from J; bases unmatched to any gene: 6. Germline CDR1 is MDHEN and CDR2 is SYDVKM. This CDR3 spans 15 amino acids.

The chain joins TRBV7-9 to TRBJ2-6; a possible D gene is TRBD1 (5 bases). The CDR3 is made up of 16 amino acids. Germline CDR1 SEHNR, CDR2 FQNEAQ (reference sequence). V dropped 5 bases and J dropped 2 bases, with 13 bases sitting between them. The CDR3 loop is CASSPEGVPGANVLTF. The CDR3 coding sequence is TGTGCCAGCAGCCCCGAAGGGGTTCCTGGGGCCAACGTCCTGACTTTC.

This clone was detected a few times. This chain joins TRBV10-3 and TRBJ2-7; D unresolved. This CDR3 region has 12 residues. V was clipped by 0 bases and J by 6 bases, with 6 bases between them. Germline CDR1 ENHRY, CDR2 SYGVKD. CDR3 in DNA: TGTGCCATCAGTGAGTCGCGAATCGAGCAGTACTTC. Protein: CAISESRIEQYF.

This clone has only a few counts. The genes are TRBV27 and TRBJ2-7, with D possibly being TRBD1 (6 bases). CDR1 is MNHEY and CDR2 is SMNVEV in the germline V gene (reference sequence). V lost 5 bases and J 1 base, leaving 9 bases between the germline ends. The CDR3 totals 13 residues. The CDR3 loop is CASSLTGSYEQYF. The CDR3 bases are TGTGCCAGCAGTCTCACAGGGTCCTACGAGCAGTACTTC.

There are a few counts of this clone. This sequence joins TRBV10-3 and TRBJ2-5; 9 bases match TRBD1. Germline assignment: CDR1 ENHRY and CDR2 SYGVKD. This CDR3 is 13 amino acids long. Losses at the gene ends were 11 bases for V and 3 bases for J; bases not matched to a gene: 7. The CDR3 coding sequence is TGTGCCGGCAAGGGACAGGGAGAAGAGACCCAGTACTTC. It codes for CAGKGQGEETQYF.

The CDR3 here is CASSWVGRNTEAFF. The CDR3 bases are TGTGCCAGCAGTTGGGTGGGGCGTAACACTGAAGCTTTCTTT. This chain uses TRBV27 with TRBJ1-1, with a possible D match to TRBD1 (5 bases). Germline-derived CDR1 and CDR2 are MNHEY and SMNVEV (reference sequence). Between the trimmed V and J ends, which lost 4 bases and 2 bases, there was a span of 11 bases. CDR3 size: 14 residues.

The chain couples TRBV7-9 to TRBJ1-4; TRBD1 is a possible D gene (5 bases). The V end lost 1 base, the J end lost 7 bases, and 10 bases lay between the germline ends. Germline CDR1 is SEHNR and CDR2 is FQNEAQ (reference sequence). The CDR3 contains 14 residues. The CDR3 reads CASSLEMTVEKLFF. DNA for the CDR3: TGTGCCAGCAGCTTAGAAATGACAGTTGAAAAACTGTTTTTT. Using reference TRBV7-9 and TRBJ1-4 for the parts outside the CDR3, the full variable domain is DTGVSQNPRHKITKRGQNVTFRCDPISEHNRLYWYRQTLGQGPEFLTYFQNEAQLEKSRLLSDRFSAERPKGSFSTLEIQRTEQGDSAMYLCASSLEMTVEKLFFGSGTQLSVL.

The chain carries TRBV6-5 and TRBJ1-4; D gene ambiguous. CDR1 MNHEY and CDR2 SVGAGI come from the germline V gene. This CDR3 is 14 amino acids long. V dropped 5 bases and J dropped 6 bases, with 13 bases sitting between them. The CDR3 DNA sequence: TGTGCCAGCAGTAGGCGGCCCTCGGATGAAAAACTGTTTTTT. Amino acids: CASSRRPSDEKLFF.